This T cell receptor (beta chain) was captured in a study of radiotherapy plus CTLA-4 blockade in lung cancer. Overall study: Patients showed objective responses in 15% to 20% of cases and disease control in 31%.

Study conclusions and caveats: Early blood T cell clone dynamics, with interferon-beta, were reported to best predict response. After radiotherapy and ipilimumab, tumor-derived clones expanded in peripheral blood.

Sequencing was performed with immunoSEQ multiplex PCR; in TCRdb, only in-frame clones are kept and a portion is missing. The repertoire holds some 51,000 clones, about 85% seen once, with 7.5% to 9.5% in the top ten. The V gene lost 3 bases and the J gene lost 2 bases, with 11 bases spanning the gap. This CDR3 is built from 14 residues. From germline, CDR1 is KGHSH and CDR2 LQKENI. In regard to this clone: Its antigen is not identified.

Those with chemo-refractory metastatic non-small-cell lung cancer were treated with focal radiation combined with CTLA-4 blockade using ipilimumab. The input for sequencing was peripheral blood, taken from a patient treated with radiotherapy plus ipilimumab. The rearrangement joins TRBV18 to TRBJ2-7; tentatively, D is TRBD1 (5 bases). The receptor was isolated from a human donor with non-small cell lung cancer who had a complete response to radiotherapy plus ipilimumab. This CDR3 is CASSPVATAYEQYV. The CDR3 region has the DNA TGTGCCAGCTCACCGGTGGCGACAGCCTACGAGCAGTACGTC.